The 18 T cell receptor beta chains listed next were all sequenced from one sample in a study of radiotherapy plus CTLA-4 blockade in lung cancer. The protocol was immunoSEQ multiplex PCR, while the TCRdb copy is restricted to in-frame clones and leaves out a portion. The sample shows about 80,000 clones, more than 75% of them seen only once. The material was peripheral blood, obtained from a patient treated with radiotherapy plus ipilimumab. These receptors all come from a human donor with non-small cell lung cancer who had stable disease on radiotherapy plus ipilimumab.

The J gene is TRBJ2-7, the V gene TRBV11-2, with TRBD1 identical over 9 bases. Per the germline V gene, CDR1 is SGHAT and CDR2 is FQNNGV. This CDR3 is built from 14 residues. With 5 bases clipped from V and 7 bases from J, the junction kept 9 bases outside the gene matches. CDR3: CASSTRDRVGEQYF. The CDR3 nucleotides are TGTGCCAGCAGCACACGGGACAGGGTCGGTGAGCAGTACTTC.

There are a few counts of this clone. The V call is TRBV19, the J call TRBJ2-3; D gene unclear. The germline gives CDR1 LNHDA, CDR2 SQIVND (reference sequence). The length of the CDR3 is 15 residues. V lost 6 bases, J lost 2 bases, and 15 bases lay in between. CDR3 residues: CASSPTVGFTDTQYF. The CDR3 DNA sequence: TGTGCCAGTAGCCCGACCGTAGGGTTCACAGATACGCAGTATTTT.

This clone was seen a few times. This CDR3 is also generated by other DNA sequences in the sample. The chain has TRBV7-8 and TRBJ1-4, with no clear D. The CDR3 contains 14 residues. From germline, CDR1 is SGHVS and CDR2 FQNEAQ. Trimming pared 5 bases from V and 2 bases from J, leaving 9 bases between. The CDR3 loop is CASSPARTNEKLFF. In DNA, the CDR3 is TGTGCCAGCAGCCCCGCAAGGACTAATGAAAAACTGTTTTTT.

This clone occurred once. The V and J genes are TRBV30 and TRBJ1-1; D gene unclear. V lost 5 bases, J lost 6 bases, and 13 bases lay in between. Germline CDR1 GTSNPN, CDR2 SVGIG (reference sequence). CDR3 length: 12 residues. CDR3 bases: TGTGCCTGGGATTGGGGTCGCGCTGAAGCTTTCTTT. This encodes CAWDWGRAEAFF.

The J gene is TRBJ1-1, the V gene TRBV27, with 9 bases matching TRBD1. There are 17 residues in the CDR3. Germline loops: CDR1 MNHEY, CDR2 SMNVEV (reference sequence). V shed 9 bases and J 8 bases; nucleotides not matched to a gene: 22. The CDR3 reads CASVGRGRTGAVVEAFF. CDR3 coding DNA: TGTGCCAGTGTGGGAAGAGGCCGGACAGGGGCCGTTGTGGAAGCTTTCTTT.

CDR3 sequence (DNA): TGCGCCAGCAGTGAGTCTGCGGGGGCGAACACCGGGGAGCTGTTTTTT. Protein: CASSESAGANTGELFF. The rearrangement uses TRBV10-2 and TRBJ2-2; 7 positions agree with TRBD2. The germline V gene encodes CDR1 WSHSY and CDR2 SAAADI. The CDR3 consists of 16 residues. J lost 0 bases, V lost 0 bases, and 1 base had no gene match.

The chain links TRBV19 to TRBJ2-5, with 11 nucleotides matching TRBD1. The CDR3 runs 17 residues. With V trimmed by 5 bases and J by 2 bases, 10 bases remained unmatched. Looked up from germline, CDR1 is LNHDA and CDR2 is SQIVND (reference sequence). The CDR3 region has the DNA TGTGCCAGTAGTTCATCCGGGACAGGGGGACTACAAGAGACCCAGTACTTC. Protein sequence: CASSSSGTGGLQETQYF.

Only one count was recorded for this clone. V gene TRBV2 combines with J gene TRBJ1-5, with D uncertain. CDR1 SNHLY and CDR2 FYNNEI come from the germline V gene. The CDR3 length is 15 residues. V lost 1 base and J 1 base, leaving 8 bases between the germline ends. This chain's CDR3 is CASSEGGTSNQPQHF. The CDR3 region has the DNA TGTGCCAGCAGTGAAGGAGGTACAAGCAATCAGCCCCAGCATTTT. Together with reference TRBV2 and TRBJ1-5, the CDR3 gives the full variable domain: EPEVTQTPSHQVTQMGQEVILRCVPISNHLYFYWYRQILGQKVEFLVSFYNNEISEKSEIFDDQFSVERPDGSNFTLKIRSTKLEDSAMYFCASSEGGTSNQPQHFGDGTRLSIL.

This rearrangement joins TRBV27 to TRBJ2-7, with D perhaps matching TRBD1 or TRBD2 (5 bases each). Germline-derived CDR1 and CDR2 are MNHEY and SMNVEV (reference sequence). This CDR3 comprises 14 residues. Trimming stripped 5 bases from V and 6 bases from J, with 17 bases between. In DNA form, the CDR3 reads TGTGCCAGCAGTCCCTGGGGCCCTGGGGGCGAGCAGTACTTC. Encoded protein: CASSPWGPGGEQYF.

The genes are TRBV7-6 and TRBJ2-7, with D tentatively TRBD1 (5 bases). This CDR3 is built from 17 residues. Germline-derived CDR1 and CDR2 are SGHVS and FNYEAQ. V was trimmed by 1 base and J by 4 bases, leaving 20 bases between them. CDR3 loop: CASSLVMAGLTAYEQYF. DNA for the CDR3: TGTGCCAGCAGCTTAGTAATGGCAGGGTTAACCGCTTACGAGCAGTACTTC.

The chain couples TRBV5-8 to TRBJ1-6; 7 nucleotides line up with TRBD1. CDR3 length equals 17 residues. Germline CDR1 reads SGHTS; CDR2 reads YDEGEE. V gave up 4 bases and J gave up 9 bases; unmatched junction bases: 16. The DNA of the CDR3 is TGTGCCAGCAGCAACGACAGGGCGCGGGGGAAGGTTTCACCCCTCCACTTT. Its protein product is CASSNDRARGKVSPLHF.

CDR3 amino acids: CASSGPGTSGGRQGDTQYF. The CDR3 DNA is TGTGCCAGCAGTGGCCCTGGGACTAGCGGGGGAAGGCAGGGAGATACGCAGTATTTT. This rearrangement joins TRBV2 to TRBJ2-3; TRBD2 matches 14 bases. Trimming removed 4 bases from V and 5 bases from J; junction bases left unmatched: 14. CDR3 length: 19 residues. Germline CDR1 reads SNHLY; CDR2 reads FYNNEI.

J is TRBJ1-1 and V is TRBV27; 8 nucleotides match TRBD1. The V gene end was trimmed by 5 bases and the J gene end by 5 bases; junction bases not matched to a gene: 4. Per germline, CDR1 MNHEY and CDR2 SMNVEV (reference sequence). There are 13 residues in the CDR3. The CDR3 coding sequence is TGTGCCAGCAGTAAGACAGGGGAGACTGAAGCTTTCTTT. This codes for CASSKTGETEAFF.

The chain joins TRBV10-3 to TRBJ1-2; TRBD1 might be the D (6 bases). The CDR3 covers 15 residues. Germline V gene data show CDR1 as ENHRY and CDR2 as SYGVKD. V was shortened by 6 bases and J by 4 bases, with 18 bases between the two germline ends. In DNA, the CDR3 is TGTGCCATCAGCGAAGACAGGATCAACAGCTATGGCTACACCTTC. Its protein product is CAISEDRINSYGYTF.

This clone was seen just once. The chain employs TRBV5-1 and TRBJ2-7; 7 bases align to TRBD2. Trimming cost V 3 bases and J 5 bases; bases outside gene matches: 11. This CDR3 is 15 amino acids long. Germline V lookup: CDR1 SGHRS, CDR2 YFSETQ. The CDR3 coding sequence is TGCGCCAGCAGCTACGAGGGAGGGAGAATCCACGAGCAGTACTTC. The encoded protein is CASSYEGGRIHEQYF.

The chain links TRBV28 to TRBJ2-2; 8 nucleotides line up with TRBD2. The CDR3 loop spans 16 amino acids. The V and J ends lost 8 bases and 1 base, in that order; junction bases with no gene match: 9. Germline V CDR1 and CDR2: MDHEN, SYDVKM. For the CDR3, the DNA is TGTGCCAGCTCCCCTAGCGGGCATTTGAACACCGGGGAGCTGTTTTTT. The encoded protein is CASSPSGHLNTGELFF.

This CDR3 reads CASSWPLGAGANVLTF. For the CDR3, the DNA is TGCGCCAGCAGCTGGCCCCTGGGGGCTGGGGCCAACGTCCTGACTTTC. The chain joins TRBV5-1 to TRBJ2-6; D possibly matches TRBD1 or TRBD2 (5 bases each). The germline CDR1 and CDR2 sequences are SGHRS and YFSETQ. The CDR3 contains 16 residues. With 3 bases removed from V and 2 bases from J, the gap between germline ends came to 12 bases.

V and J are TRBV5-8 and TRBJ1-4, with D possibly being TRBD1 (5 bases). The CDR3 covers 15 residues. With 4 bases removed from V and 8 bases from J, the gap between germline ends came to 18 bases. The germline V gene encodes CDR1 SGHTS and CDR2 YDEGEE. For the CDR3, the DNA is TGTGCCAGCAGCCAAGGCACACGGGGCAGGGAAAAACTGTTTTTT. Its protein is CASSQGTRGREKLFF. Together with reference TRBV5-8 and TRBJ1-4, the CDR3 gives the full variable domain: EAGVTQSPTHLIKTRGQQATLRCSPISGHTSVYWYQQALGLGLQFLLWYDEGEERNRGNFPPRFSGRQFPNYSSELNVNALELEDSALYLCASSQGTRGREKLFFGSGTQLSVL.